This T cell receptor (beta chain) emerged from a study of siplizumab effects on memory and regulatory T cells. V trimming: 4 bases; J trimming: 3 bases; junction bases outside the gene matches: 4. The CDR3 extends over 14 amino acids. CDR1 and CDR2 from the germline V gene are GTSNPN and SVGIG (reference sequence). The protocol was immunoSEQ multiplex PCR, while the TCRdb copy is restricted to in-frame clones and leaves out a portion. This sample yields around 87,000 clones, of which around 89% are seen a single time; over 12% belongs to the top ten. The source material was CD4+ T cells sorted from blood. The chain couples TRBV30 to TRBJ1-5, with TRBD1 matching over 9 bases. This clonotype originated in a human donor in good health. The CDR3 region is CAWTGTGNNQPQHF. CDR3 sequence (DNA): TGTGCCTGGACCGGGACAGGGAACAATCAGCCCCAGCATTTT.